This TCR beta chain was recovered during a study of vaccination effects on CD4 cells after COVID-19. Overall study context: Post-vaccination samples were obtained at early and late time points from three convalescent patients. The median interval between the second dose and post-vaccine sampling was 72 days.

With regard to this clone: Its antigen remains unidentified.

Produced via immunoSEQ multiplex PCR; TCRdb's table is partial and in-frame only. The table records over 10,000 clones, around two thirds of them present only once. After expansion with viral peptide pools in the ViraFEST assay, antigen-specific CD4+ T cells were sequenced. Cells that had been cultured for approximately ten days were the source of isolated CD4+ T cells. Infection with SARS-CoV-2 occurred in the person between March and December 2020, and PCR confirmed it. Two-dose vaccination with either BNT162b2 or mRNA-1273 was given to the participants. For each well, over 1.5 million PBMC were cultured with 8.5 to 10 IU/ml IL-2 and about 11 ug/ml peptides. With 5 bases removed from V and 3 bases from J, the gap between germline ends came to 19 bases. The CDR3 is 17 amino acids. Germline loops: CDR1 SGHVS, CDR2 FNYEAQ.

The chain links TRBV7-6 to TRBJ1-4; D remains ambiguous. The TCR was taken from a human donor who had a prior SARS-CoV-2 infection. Material: CD4+ T cells from PBMCs cultured with HCoV-NL63 spike peptides, obtained after COVID-19 vaccination. The DNA for the CDR3 is TGTGCCAGCAGCCCAACTAATCCGGCTGCTGCTAATGAAAAACTGTTTTTT. Protein: CASSPTNPAAANEKLFF.